This entry is about one TCR beta chain. This receptor's antigen is unknown. No clone much larger than this one lies a single base away; base qualities are absent. In light of the paper, this sample's treatment or condition label describes: roughly ten-day PBMC culture with coronavirus spike peptide pools or control peptides (ViraFEST assay). The ViraFEST assay, used in the study, expanded antigen-specific T cells with peptide pools and then identified the expanded clonotypes through TCR sequencing. The convalescent patients' positive SARS-CoV-2 PCR tests fell between March and December 2020, which was before the Alpha, Beta and Delta variants emerged in the United States. Each well held approximately 2 million PBMCs cultured in IMDM containing about 5% human AB serum and approximately 9.8 IU/ml IL-2, with 8 to 10 ug/ml peptide pools added. Half of the culture medium was replaced with fresh IL-2-containing medium on days 3 and 7. CD4+ T cells were isolated after roughly nine days of culture through negative selection using the EasySep CD4+ T cell isolation kit. Ficoll-Paque Plus gradient centrifugation was used to isolate PBMCs from whole blood, and the isolated PBMCs were then either used fresh or cryopreserved at -140C. Each culture condition was generally run in triplicate wells.

Libraries were built with PCR. TCR sequencing of DNA from cultured CD4+ T cells used the Oncomine TCR Beta short-read assay at the Johns Hopkins FTIC core. Genomic DNA was extracted from the cultured CD4+ T cells with the QIAamp micro DNA kit. Oncomine TCR Beta libraries from cultured CD4+ T cells were pooled using unique dual indexes and sequenced on an Illumina iSeq 100. As for the authors' bioinformatics: Non-productive sequences were removed, and CDR3s that did not start with C, did not end with F or W, or were shorter than 7 amino acids were discarded. The MANAFEST web application was used to identify antigen-specific clonotypes by comparing peptide-stimulated wells against reference wells and other culture wells. Positive clones required FDR below 0.05, an odds ratio above 5, and productive frequency above 0.1% in at least two of three replicate wells. Cross-reactive clonotypes were defined as significantly expanded in both SARS-CoV-2 spike wells and at least one common cold coronavirus spike condition. CDR3 homology was assessed with Levenshtein distances (stringdist) and unrooted phylogenetic trees (ape) in R version 3.6.1. The public reads were run again by TCRdb, first through fastp at Q25 and then through MiXCR, and only productive beta chains were kept. Duplicate CDR3 protein sequences are folded into a single record with the most common DNA and genes. These V and J calls originate from TCRdb's pipeline instead of the authors' own analysis. In all, the sample holds 28,000 or so distinct CDR3 sequences, and 40% to 45% of those were seen once. Roughly 11% of the sample belongs to the ten largest clones.

The record originates from a study of vaccination and CD4 T cells after COVID-19 (dated by TCRdb to the early 2020s). Concerning the study at large: SARS-CoV-2 positivity had been established in the convalescent patients by nasal swab PCR, and mild disease was recorded in several of these patients and severe disease in one. The spike-specific CD4+ TCR repertoire was compared before and after mRNA vaccination in under 11 COVID-19 convalescent patients and a few infection-naive healthy vaccine recipients. The time from the second vaccine dose to post-vaccine blood sampling had a median of 72 days and ranged from roughly 13 to 241 days. In control cultures, a CEFX viral epitope pool was used as positive control, an HIV-1 Nef peptide pool was used as negative control, or no peptide was added. Participants got two doses of the Pfizer-BioNTech BNT162b2 vaccine (n=8) or two doses of the Moderna mRNA-1273 vaccine (n=2). The convalescent cohort included six males and four females, with two Hispanic individuals, seven Caucasians, two Asians and one multiracial person. Post-COVID blood samples were collected from convalescent patients a median of roughly 100 days after diagnosis, with a range of roughly 30 to 170 days. The cultures were stimulated with overlapping spike peptide pools from SARS-CoV-2 and from the common cold coronaviruses HCoV-NL63, HCoV-OC43 and HCoV-229E.

The paper's findings and limits, for the study overall: In convalescent patients, nearly all vaccine-specific clones (304 of 307) were found to be mono-reactive for SARS-CoV-2 spike rather than cross-reactive with common cold coronaviruses. The median number of SARS-CoV-2-reactive clonotypes rose from 20 to 25 after infection to approximately 41 after vaccination, but the change was not significant. Among the post-vaccine SARS-CoV-2-reactive clones in convalescent patients, a median approximately 86% showed up only after vaccination, which suggests vaccine-specific priming. Relatively few convalescent patients were included in the study, and early timepoints after natural infection were not analyzed.

The material sequenced was CD4+ T cells from blood, cultured in vitro. The sequence was obtained from a human donor who had recovered from COVID-19.

The DNA sequence is TGCGCCAGCAGCTTGGGCTGGGTGGGAGGGCCCCCAGATACGCAGTATTTT. The encoded protein is CASSLGWVGGPPDTQYF. The V and J segments used are TRBV5-1 and TRBJ2-3, and 7 junction bases match TRBD2. Taken from the germline V gene, the CDR1 and CDR2 loops are SGHRS and YFSETQ. The V end gives up 0 bases and the J end 4 bases, leaving 11 bases in the junction not matched to a gene. There are 17 amino acids in the CDR3, from cysteine to phenylalanine inclusive. Kept here is only the CDR3 DNA, which spans 51 bases and is read in frame from base 1.